This T cell receptor beta chain derives from a study of blood T cell repertoires in COVID-19. For the study at large: The United States, Italy and Spain were the sources of the acute and convalescent COVID-19 samples. T cells, B-cell-depleted T cells, or PBMCs provided the cDNA or gDNA that served as material.

Seattle-derived patients entered the study during active infection and were followed longitudinally. How the authors handled the data: Estimation of nucleated cell counts relied on the amplification of reference gene primers. Sequencing used immunoSEQ multiplex PCR; TCRdb keeps in-frame clones, though not all of them. V and J calls and clone size are those listed in that table; D and trimming were worked out from the DNA. The sample shows around 300,000 clones, 70% to 90% of them seen only once. The CDR3 covers 16 residues. CDR1 and CDR2 from the germline V gene are SQVTM and ANQGSEA. Trimming removed 4 bases from V and 3 bases from J; junction bases left unmatched: 12.

The chain has TRBV29-1 and TRBJ2-1; the match to TRBD2 covers 7 bases. Sequencing input: peripheral blood. This receptor was identified in a woman aged 30 to 39 with COVID-19, enrolled during active disease. This CDR3 is CSVVIPGSGDYNEQFF. The CDR3 nucleotides are TGCAGCGTTGTGATCCCGGGGAGCGGGGACTACAATGAGCAGTTCTTC.